The source of this TCR beta chain is a study of blood T cells in healthy people across ages. The study's findings and limits: The study lacked donor CMV status, which possibly confounded expanded clonotype changes. There were more naive CD4+ cells and higher diversity in long-lived donors than in aged donors.

Combining a sample-barcoded 5' primer with a J-beta primer mix, a second PCR ran for 7 to 11 cycles. TCRdb analysed the 5' RACE reads with MiXCR anew, one entry per CDR3 protein. The sample holds 1.4 million to 1.5 million distinct CDR3 sequences, 42% seen once. Details on this clonotype: Antigen: not known.

J gave up 7 bases and V 0 bases, and 11 bases lay outside the gene matches. This CDR3 comprises 16 residues. The germline V gene has CDR1 SGDLS and CDR2 YYNGEE. Each donor's blood draw was 8.5 to 10 milliliters of peripheral blood. Total RNA extracted from each sample amounted to at least 6 micrograms. The receptor was isolated from a woman aged 18-29 years in good health. The rearrangement joins TRBV9 to TRBJ1-2; 8 nucleotides line up with TRBD1. The sample consisted of blood. CDR3 sequence (DNA): TGTGCCAGCAGCGTAGAAGGACAGGGAAGCTTGCGTGGCTACACCTTC. This encodes CASSVEGQGSLRGYTF.